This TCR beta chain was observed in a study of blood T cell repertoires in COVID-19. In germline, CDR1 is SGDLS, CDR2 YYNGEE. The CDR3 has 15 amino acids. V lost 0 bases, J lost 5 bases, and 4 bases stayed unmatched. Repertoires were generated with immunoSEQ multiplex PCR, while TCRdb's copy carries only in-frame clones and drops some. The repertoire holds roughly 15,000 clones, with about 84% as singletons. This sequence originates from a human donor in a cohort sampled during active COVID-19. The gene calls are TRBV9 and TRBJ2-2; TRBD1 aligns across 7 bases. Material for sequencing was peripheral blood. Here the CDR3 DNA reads TGTGCCAGCAGCGTAGCGGGACAGACGACCGGGGAGCTGTTTTTT. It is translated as CASSVAGQTTGELFF.